This T cell receptor (beta chain) was recovered during a study of T cells of healthy individuals. Ten or more counts support this clonotype. J lost 5 bases, V lost 5 bases, and 11 bases had no gene match. Germline V gene sequence: CDR1 SGHAT, CDR2 FQNNGV. The CDR3 length is 16 residues. From the 5' RACE reads, TCRdb called clonotypes with MiXCR, one entry per CDR3 protein. This sample has 50,000 to 55,000 distinct CDR3 sequences, with about 15% found just once. This chain joins TRBV11-2 and TRBJ2-3; 9 nucleotides line up with TRBD1. The receptor's source is a human donor in good health. The chain's CDR3 is CASSALTGGIGDTQYF. CDR3 coding DNA: TGTGCCAGCAGCGCCCTAACAGGGGGCATAGGAGATACGCAGTATTTT.